These T cell receptor beta chains were read from a single sample in a study of shared clonotypes between healthy human individuals. Profiled with immunoSEQ multiplex PCR; TCRdb holds only in-frame clones, not every one. The profile covers around 1.4 million clones, with just under 99% appearing a single time and 0.3% to 0.45% taken by the ten largest. The source material was naive CD4+ T cells sorted from blood. The origin of the receptors is a man between 25 and 39 years old in good health. CDR3s include the opening cysteine and the closing phenylalanine or tryptophan. A D gene is named only where the DNA matches it firmly. Rows may omit the clone size; those that give it use once, few, many or a size class.

v_gene	d_gene	abundance	len	j_gene	CDR3aa	CDR3nt
TRBV6-1	TRBD1	.	13	TRBJ1-2	CASSSDRVGGYTF	TGTGCCAGCAGTTCGGACAGGGTCGGTGGCTACACCTTC
TRBV14	.	.	15	TRBJ2-3	CASSQALPHGDTQYF	TGTGCCAGCAGCCAAGCCCTTCCCCACGGAGATACGCAGTATTTT
TRBV4-3	.	.	10	TRBJ2-7	CASGLNEQYF	TGCGCCAGCGGTCTCAACGAGCAGTACTTC
TRBV30	.	.	14	TRBJ2-7	CAWSVWRPSYEQYF	TGTGCCTGGAGTGTTTGGAGACCGTCCTACGAGCAGTACTTC
TRBV10-3	TRBD1	.	15	TRBJ1-4	CATRGAGGRSEKLFF	TGTGCCACAAGGGGCGCAGGGGGTAGGAGTGAAAAACTGTTTTTT
TRBV18	.	.	14	TRBJ1-1	CASSPRTENTEAFF	TGTGCCAGCTCACCACGGACAGAGAACACTGAAGCTTTCTTT
TRBV5-1	TRBD2	once	19	TRBJ2-1	CASSGLAGGFLIRNNEQFF	TGCGCCAGCAGCGGCCTAGCGGGAGGTTTCCTAATTAGGAACAATGAGCAGTTCTTC
TRBV15	.	.	16	TRBJ1-4	CATSRDRGASSEKLFF	TGTGCCACCAGCAGAGACCGAGGCGCCTCTAGTGAAAAACTGTTTTTT
TRBV21-1	.	.	20	TRBJ2-3	CASSKGQWLAGVNPTDTQYF	TGTGCCAGCAGCAAAGGCCAGTGGCTAGCGGGAGTTAACCCGACAGATACGCAGTATTTT
TRBV11-3	.	.	14	TRBJ2-1	CASSFSGRYNEQFF	TGTGCCAGCTCCTTCTCCGGGCGGTACAATGAGCAGTTCTTC
TRBV18	.	.	16	TRBJ2-2	CASSRQGWSVAGELFF	TGTGCCAGCTCAAGGCAGGGCTGGTCGGTCGCCGGGGAGCTGTTTTTT
TRBV5-1	.	once	16	TRBJ2-2	CASSPNEIGKTGELFF	TGCGCCAGCAGCCCTAACGAGATAGGGAAGACCGGGGAGCTGTTTTTT
TRBV7-9	TRBD1	.	15	TRBJ1-2	CASSPQGQGMVGYTF	TGTGCCAGCAGCCCCCAGGGACAGGGGATGGTTGGCTACACCTTC
TRBV6-5	.	.	15	TRBJ2-1	CASSYWDTGYNEQFF	TGTGCCAGCAGTTACTGGGACACGGGATACAATGAGCAGTTCTTC
TRBV18	.	.	19	TRBJ1-4	CASSFRQFDRLATNEKLFF	TGTGCCAGCTCATTCCGACAGTTTGACAGGCTTGCAACTAATGAAAAACTGTTTTTT
TRBV27	TRBD2	.	16	TRBJ2-3	CASSPLAGIGTDTQYF	TGTGCCAGCAGCCCGCTAGCGGGAATCGGCACAGATACGCAGTATTTT
TRBV7-9	TRBD2	.	16	TRBJ2-1	CASSGPSGKAYNEQFF	TGTGCCAGCAGCGGTCCTAGCGGGAAGGCCTACAATGAGCAGTTCTTC
TRBV29-1	TRBD1	.	14	TRBJ2-5	CSVISGQGRETQYF	TGCAGCGTCATCAGCGGACAGGGTAGGGAGACCCAGTACTTC
TRBV28	.	.	14	TRBJ2-7	CASSLATPSYEQYF	TGTGCCAGCAGTTTGGCAACACCCAGCTACGAGCAGTACTTC
TRBV5-1	.	.	17	TRBJ2-6	CASSLAGSRSGANVLTF	TGCGCCAGCAGCTTGGCGGGCAGTCGCTCTGGGGCCAACGTCCTGACTTTC
TRBV7-6	.	.	13	TRBJ2-1	CASSLAPVNEQFF	TGTGCCAGCAGCTTAGCCCCCGTCAATGAGCAGTTCTTC
TRBV15	.	once	14	TRBJ2-5	CATSRDPGEETQYF	TGTGCCACCAGCAGAGATCCCGGGGAGGAGACCCAGTACTTC
TRBV7-2	.	.	14	TRBJ2-7	CASSSQGGGYEQYF	TGTGCCAGCAGCTCGCAGGGTGGAGGCTACGAGCAGTACTTC
TRBV19	.	.	13	TRBJ2-2	CASSRHTSGELFF	TGTGCCAGTAGTAGGCACACGTCCGGGGAGCTGTTTTTT
TRBV2	.	.	15	TRBJ2-1	CASSESWGSANEQFF	TGTGCCAGCAGTGAATCGTGGGGAAGCGCTAATGAGCAGTTCTTC
TRBV7-9	.	once	14	TRBJ1-1	CASSPFLGGTEAFF	TGTGCCAGCAGCCCGTTCCTCGGAGGTACTGAAGCTTTCTTT
TRBV25-1	.	.	17	TRBJ1-3	CASSDPEPTHSGNTIYF	TGTGCCAGCAGTGATCCCGAGCCGACCCACTCTGGAAACACCATATATTTT
TRBV6-5	TRBD2	.	12	TRBJ2-1	CASSLLAGEWFF	TGTGCCAGCAGCCTTCTAGCGGGAGAATGGTTCTTC
TRBV30	TRBD1	.	11	TRBJ1-2	CAWRQGGGYTF	TGTGCCTGGCGACAGGGAGGTGGCTACACCTTC
TRBV5-4	TRBD2	.	17	TRBJ2-5	CASSYGGRMGWQETQYF	TGTGCCAGCAGTTATGGCGGGAGGATGGGGTGGCAAGAGACCCAGTACTTC
TRBV7-3	.	.	16	TRBJ2-2	CASSLTGFKNTGELFF	TGTGCCAGCAGCTTAACGGGATTCAAGAACACCGGGGAGCTGTTTTTT
TRBV30	TRBD1	.	12	TRBJ1-2	CAWIGTGGGYTF	TGTGCCTGGATAGGGACAGGGGGTGGCTACACCTTC
TRBV28	.	.	13	TRBJ2-7	CASTLPGTYEQYF	TGTGCCAGCACCCTGCCAGGGACCTACGAGCAGTACTTC
TRBV7-9	TRBD1	.	18	TRBJ2-6	CASSGGQGILSGANVLTF	TGTGCCAGCAGCGGCGGACAGGGGATACTCTCTGGGGCCAACGTCCTGACTTTC
TRBV2	TRBD2	.	15	TRBJ2-2	CASSGLAANTGELFF	TGTGCCAGCAGCGGGCTAGCGGCGAACACCGGGGAGCTGTTTTTT
TRBV11-2	TRBD2	.	19	TRBJ2-3	CASSFSNGLAGMGRDTQYF	TGTGCCAGCAGCTTTTCGAATGGACTAGCGGGGATGGGTCGGGATACGCAGTATTTT
TRBV27	TRBD2	.	15	TRBJ2-1	CASSFVGTRVDEQFF	TGTGCCAGCAGTTTTGTTGGGACTAGAGTCGATGAGCAGTTCTTC
TRBV7-3	TRBD1	.	15	TRBJ1-2	CASSLDRASNYGYTF	TGTGCCAGCAGCTTAGACAGGGCGTCTAACTATGGCTACACCTTC
TRBV5-6	.	.	14	TRBJ2-1	CASRKRTASNEQFF	TGTGCCAGCAGAAAAAGGACTGCATCCAATGAGCAGTTCTTC
TRBV9	TRBD2	.	16	TRBJ2-1	CASSVTSGSSYNEQFF	TGTGCCAGCAGCGTTACTAGCGGGAGCTCCTACAATGAGCAGTTCTTC
TRBV9	.	.	16	TRBJ1-1	CASSVDPGKAFPEAFF	TGTGCCAGCAGCGTAGATCCGGGGAAGGCTTTCCCTGAAGCTTTCTTT
TRBV5-4	.	.	15	TRBJ2-7	CASSAKASDPYEQYF	TGTGCCAGCAGCGCTAAAGCTAGCGATCCCTACGAGCAGTACTTC
TRBV7-6	.	.	13	TRBJ2-7	CASSLAETYEQYF	TGTGCCAGCAGCTTAGCCGAAACCTACGAGCAGTACTTC
TRBV6-6	.	.	14	TRBJ2-1	CASSYPAREDEQFF	TGTGCCAGCAGTTACCCCGCCAGGGAGGATGAGCAGTTCTTC
TRBV14	TRBD1	.	15	TRBJ1-1	CASSPRQGVYTEAFF	TGTGCCAGCAGCCCTCGACAGGGAGTTTACACTGAAGCTTTCTTT
TRBV4-1	.	once	13	TRBJ2-3	CASSPLGLDTQYF	TGCGCCAGCAGCCCTCTAGGGTTAGATACGCAGTATTTT
TRBV7-2	.	once	14	TRBJ1-2	CASSEDGNNYGYTF	TGTGCCAGCAGCGAGGACGGAAATAACTATGGCTACACCTTC
TRBV11-3	.	.	16	TRBJ2-1	CASSFTLSSSYNEQFF	TGTGCCAGCAGCTTTACCCTCTCAAGCTCCTACAATGAGCAGTTCTTC
TRBV5-1	TRBD1	.	16	TRBJ2-5	CASSLWTGRQRETQYF	TGCGCCAGCAGCTTATGGACAGGGAGGCAAAGAGAGACCCAGTACTTC
TRBV5-8	.	once	13	TRBJ1-5	CASSLALNQPQHF	TGTGCCAGCAGCTTGGCCCTCAACCAGCCCCAGCATTTT
TRBV9	TRBD2	once	15	TRBJ2-7	CASSVGTSGPYEQYF	TGTGCCAGCAGCGTAGGGACTAGCGGTCCCTACGAGCAGTACTTC
TRBV5-1	.	.	14	TRBJ2-3	CASSLTGGENTQYF	TGCGCCAGCAGCTTGACTGGGGGAGAAAATACGCAGTATTTT
TRBV5-8	.	.	15	TRBJ1-2	CASSLAVRRDYGYTF	TGTGCCAGCAGCTTGGCTGTCAGGCGGGACTATGGCTACACCTTC